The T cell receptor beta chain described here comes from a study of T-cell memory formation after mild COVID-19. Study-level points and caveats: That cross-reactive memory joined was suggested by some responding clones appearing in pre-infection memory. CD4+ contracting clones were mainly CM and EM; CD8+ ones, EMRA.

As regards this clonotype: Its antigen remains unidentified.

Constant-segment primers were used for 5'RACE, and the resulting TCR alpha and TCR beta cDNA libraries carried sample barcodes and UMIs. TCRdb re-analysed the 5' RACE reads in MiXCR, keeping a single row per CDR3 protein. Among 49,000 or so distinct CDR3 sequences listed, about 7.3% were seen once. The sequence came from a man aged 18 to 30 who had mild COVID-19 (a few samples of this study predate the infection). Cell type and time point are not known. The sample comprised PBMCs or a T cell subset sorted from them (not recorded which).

In DNA, the CDR3 is TGCGCCAGCAGCTCCTTTCCTAGCGGGGATTACAATGAGCAGTTCTTC. Its translation is CASSSFPSGDYNEQFF. This rearrangement joins TRBV5-1 to TRBJ2-1; 9 positions match TRBD2. With 3 bases clipped from V and 4 bases from J, the junction kept 8 bases outside the gene matches. The germline gives CDR1 SGHRS, CDR2 YFSETQ. The CDR3 sequence is 16 residues long.